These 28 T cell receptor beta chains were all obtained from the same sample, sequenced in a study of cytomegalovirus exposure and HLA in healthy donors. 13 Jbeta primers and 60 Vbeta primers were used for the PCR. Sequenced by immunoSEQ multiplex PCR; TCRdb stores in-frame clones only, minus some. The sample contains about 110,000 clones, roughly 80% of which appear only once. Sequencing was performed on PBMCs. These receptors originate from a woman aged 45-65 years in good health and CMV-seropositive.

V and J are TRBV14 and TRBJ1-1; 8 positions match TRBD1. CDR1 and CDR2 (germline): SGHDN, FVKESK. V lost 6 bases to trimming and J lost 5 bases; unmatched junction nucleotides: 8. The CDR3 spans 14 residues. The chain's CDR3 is CASRSTGEGTEAFF. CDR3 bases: TGTGCCAGCAGATCGACAGGGGAGGGGACTGAAGCTTTCTTT.

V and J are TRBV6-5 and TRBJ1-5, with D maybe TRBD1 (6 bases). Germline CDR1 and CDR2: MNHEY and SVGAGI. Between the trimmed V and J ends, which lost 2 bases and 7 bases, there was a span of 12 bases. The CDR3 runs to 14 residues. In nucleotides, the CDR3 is TGTGCCAGCAGTTACCGGGGGCGGGGGCAGCCCCAGCATTTT. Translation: CASSYRGRGQPQHF.

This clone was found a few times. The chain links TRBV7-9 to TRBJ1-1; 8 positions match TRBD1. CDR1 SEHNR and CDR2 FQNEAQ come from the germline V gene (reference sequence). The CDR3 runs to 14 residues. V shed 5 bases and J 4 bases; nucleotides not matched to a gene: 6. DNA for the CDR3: TGTGCCAGCAGCGGACAGGGAAGAGTCACTGAAGCTTTCTTT. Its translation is CASSGQGRVTEAFF.

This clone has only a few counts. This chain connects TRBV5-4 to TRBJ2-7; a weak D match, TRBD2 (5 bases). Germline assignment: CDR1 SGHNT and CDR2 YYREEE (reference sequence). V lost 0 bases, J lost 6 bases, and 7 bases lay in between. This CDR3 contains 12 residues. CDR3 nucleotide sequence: TGTGCCAGCAGCTTGGGAGGGTCCGAGCAGTACTTC. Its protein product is CASSLGGSEQYF. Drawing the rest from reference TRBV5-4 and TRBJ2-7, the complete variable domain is ETGVTQSPTHLIKTRGQQVTLRCSSQSGHNTVSWYQQALGQGPQFIFQYYREEENGRGNFPPRFSGLQFPNYSSELNVNALELDDSALYLCASSLGGSEQYFGPGTRLTVT.

DNA for the CDR3: TGCGCCAGCAGCGTGACTAGTCCCACCGGGGAGCTGTTTTTT. Its translation is CASSVTSPTGELFF. This chain links TRBV4-3 with TRBJ2-2; maybe TRBD2 (6 bases). Germline V lookup: CDR1 LGHNA, CDR2 YSLEER. Trimming removed 5 bases at V and 4 bases at J, with 11 bases between. This CDR3 is 14 amino acids long.

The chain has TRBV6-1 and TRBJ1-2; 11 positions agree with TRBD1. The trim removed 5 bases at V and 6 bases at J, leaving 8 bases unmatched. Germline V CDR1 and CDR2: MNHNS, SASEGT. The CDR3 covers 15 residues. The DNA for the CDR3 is TGTGCCAGCAGTTCACGGACAGGGGGCGGGGATGGCTACACCTTC. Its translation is CASSSRTGGGDGYTF.

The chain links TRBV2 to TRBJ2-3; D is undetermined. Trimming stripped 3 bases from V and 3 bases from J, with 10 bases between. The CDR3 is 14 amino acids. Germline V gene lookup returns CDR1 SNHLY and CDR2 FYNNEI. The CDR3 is CASSDQLRTDTQYF. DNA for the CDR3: TGTGCCAGCAGTGATCAATTGAGGACAGATACGCAGTATTTT.

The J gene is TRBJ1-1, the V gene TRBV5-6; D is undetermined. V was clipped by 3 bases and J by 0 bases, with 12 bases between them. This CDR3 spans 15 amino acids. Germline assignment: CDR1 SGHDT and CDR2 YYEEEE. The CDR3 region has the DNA TGTGCCAGCAGCTCGCGGGGTCTCCTGAACACTGAAGCTTTCTTT. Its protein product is CASSSRGLLNTEAFF.

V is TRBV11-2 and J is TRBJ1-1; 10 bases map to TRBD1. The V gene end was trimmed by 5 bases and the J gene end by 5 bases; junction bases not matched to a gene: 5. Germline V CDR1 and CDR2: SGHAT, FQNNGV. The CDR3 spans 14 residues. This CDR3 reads CASSQDRGGTEAFF. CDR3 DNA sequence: TGTGCCAGCAGCCAGGACAGGGGGGGGACTGAAGCTTTCTTT.

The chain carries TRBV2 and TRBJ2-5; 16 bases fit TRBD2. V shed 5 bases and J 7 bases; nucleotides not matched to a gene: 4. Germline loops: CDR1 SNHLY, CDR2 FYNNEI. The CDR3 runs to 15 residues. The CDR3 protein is CASSSGTSGGGTQYF. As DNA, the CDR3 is TGTGCCAGCAGTTCCGGGACTAGCGGGGGGGGGACCCAGTACTTC.

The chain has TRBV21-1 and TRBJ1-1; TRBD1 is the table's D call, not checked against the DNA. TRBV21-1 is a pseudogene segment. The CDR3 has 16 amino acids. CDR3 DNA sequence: TGTGCCAGCAGCAGAGCCCGGACAGGGTGGTGGACTGAAGCTTTCTTT. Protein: CASSRARTGWWTEAFF.

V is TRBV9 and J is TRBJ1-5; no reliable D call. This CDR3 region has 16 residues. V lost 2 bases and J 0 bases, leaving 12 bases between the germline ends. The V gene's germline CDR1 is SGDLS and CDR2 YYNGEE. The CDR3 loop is CASSVALRGSNQPQHF. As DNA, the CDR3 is TGTGCCAGCAGCGTTGCCTTAAGAGGTAGCAATCAGCCCCAGCATTTT.

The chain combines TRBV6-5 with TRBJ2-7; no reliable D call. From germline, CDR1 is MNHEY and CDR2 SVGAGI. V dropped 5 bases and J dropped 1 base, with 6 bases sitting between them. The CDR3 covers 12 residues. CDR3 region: CASSRSSYEQYF. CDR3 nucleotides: TGTGCCAGCAGTCGGTCGTCCTACGAGCAGTACTTC.

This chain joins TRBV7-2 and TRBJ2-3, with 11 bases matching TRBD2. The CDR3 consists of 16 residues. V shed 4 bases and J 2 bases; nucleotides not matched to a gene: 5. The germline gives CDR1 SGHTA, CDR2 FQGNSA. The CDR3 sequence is CASSSLAGGSTDTQYF. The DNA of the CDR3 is TGTGCCAGCAGCTCCTTAGCGGGAGGGTCCACAGATACGCAGTATTTT.

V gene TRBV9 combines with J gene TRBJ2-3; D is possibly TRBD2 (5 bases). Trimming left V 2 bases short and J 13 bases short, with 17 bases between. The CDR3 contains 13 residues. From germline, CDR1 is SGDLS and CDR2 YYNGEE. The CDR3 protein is CASSVREKAAEYF. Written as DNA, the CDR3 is TGTGCCAGCAGCGTGAGGGAGAAGGCAGCTGAGTATTTT.

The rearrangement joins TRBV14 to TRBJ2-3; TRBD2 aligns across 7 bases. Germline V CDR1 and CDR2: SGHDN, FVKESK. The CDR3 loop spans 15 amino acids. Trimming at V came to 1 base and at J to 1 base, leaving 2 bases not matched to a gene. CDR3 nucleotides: TGTGCCAGCAGCCAAGCAGCGGGGCGCACAGATACGCAGTATTTT. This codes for CASSQAAGRTDTQYF.

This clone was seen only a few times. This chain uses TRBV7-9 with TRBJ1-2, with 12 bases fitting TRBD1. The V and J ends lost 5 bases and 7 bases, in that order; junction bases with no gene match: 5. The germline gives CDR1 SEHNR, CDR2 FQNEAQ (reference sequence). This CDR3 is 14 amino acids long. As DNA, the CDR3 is TGTGCCAGCAGCCGGGACAGGGGGCAGGGTGGCTACACCTTC. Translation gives CASSRDRGQGGYTF.

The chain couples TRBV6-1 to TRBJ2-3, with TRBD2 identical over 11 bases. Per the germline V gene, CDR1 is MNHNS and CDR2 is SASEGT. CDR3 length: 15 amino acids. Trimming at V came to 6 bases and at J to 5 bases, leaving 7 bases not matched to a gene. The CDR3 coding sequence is TGTGCCAGCAGCCCCACTAGCGGGGGAAAAGATACGCAGTATTTT. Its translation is CASSPTSGGKDTQYF.

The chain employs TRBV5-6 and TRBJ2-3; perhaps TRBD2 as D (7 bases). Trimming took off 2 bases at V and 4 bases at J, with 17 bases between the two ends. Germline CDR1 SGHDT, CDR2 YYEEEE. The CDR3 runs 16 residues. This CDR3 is CASSFGEGDRSDTQYF. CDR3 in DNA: TGTGCCAGCAGCTTTGGGGAGGGCGACAGGTCAGATACGCAGTATTTT.

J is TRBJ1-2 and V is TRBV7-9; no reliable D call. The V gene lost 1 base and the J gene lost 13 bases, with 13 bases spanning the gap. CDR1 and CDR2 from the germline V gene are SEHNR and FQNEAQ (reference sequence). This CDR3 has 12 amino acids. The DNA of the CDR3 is TGTGCCAGCAGCTTAGTGGAAGTGAGGCTCACCTTC. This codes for CASSLVEVRLTF.

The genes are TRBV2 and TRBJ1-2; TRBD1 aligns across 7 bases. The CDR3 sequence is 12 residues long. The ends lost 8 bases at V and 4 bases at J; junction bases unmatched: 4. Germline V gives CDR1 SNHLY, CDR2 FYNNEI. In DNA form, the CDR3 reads TGTGCCAGCCAGGGGGAGGCCTATGGCTACACCTTC. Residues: CASQGEAYGYTF. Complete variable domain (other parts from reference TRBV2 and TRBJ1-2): EPEVTQTPSHQVTQMGQEVILRCVPISNHLYFYWYRQILGQKVEFLVSFYNNEISEKSEIFDDQFSVERPDGSNFTLKIRSTKLEDSAMYFCASQGEAYGYTFGSGTRLTVV.

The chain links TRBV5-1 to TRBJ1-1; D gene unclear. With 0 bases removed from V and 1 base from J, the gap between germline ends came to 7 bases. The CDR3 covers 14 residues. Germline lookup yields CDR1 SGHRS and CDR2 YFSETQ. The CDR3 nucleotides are TGCGCCAGCAGCTTGGTTGGGCGGAACACTGAAGCTTTCTTT. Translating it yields CASSLVGRNTEAFF.

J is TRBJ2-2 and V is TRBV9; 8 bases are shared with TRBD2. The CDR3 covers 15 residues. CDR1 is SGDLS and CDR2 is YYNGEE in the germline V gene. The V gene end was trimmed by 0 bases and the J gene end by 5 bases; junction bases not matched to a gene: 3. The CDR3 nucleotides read TGTGCCAGCAGCGTAGGTACTAGCGGAACCGGGGAGCTGTTTTTT. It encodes CASSVGTSGTGELFF.

CDR3 DNA sequence: TGTGCCAGCAGCTTGACTAGCGGGCCTACCTACGAGCAGTACTTC. It codes for CASSLTSGPTYEQYF. The V gene is TRBV7-8, the J gene TRBJ2-7, with 10 bases aligning to TRBD2. CDR1 and CDR2 from the germline V gene are SGHVS and FQNEAQ. Germline trimming cut 3 bases from V and 2 bases from J; bases unmatched to any gene: 4. The CDR3 is 15 residues long.

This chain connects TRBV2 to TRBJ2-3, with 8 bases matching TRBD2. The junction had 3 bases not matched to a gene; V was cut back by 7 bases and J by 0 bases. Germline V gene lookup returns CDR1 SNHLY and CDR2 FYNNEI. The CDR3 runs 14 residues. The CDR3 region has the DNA TGTGCCAGCACTCGGGGGGGTAGCACAGATACGCAGTATTTT. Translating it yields CASTRGGSTDTQYF.

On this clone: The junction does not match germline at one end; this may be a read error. CDR3 in amino acids: CSSSLGPRQGDREQYF. The CDR3 DNA reads as TGTTCCAGCAGCTTAGGCCCCCGACAGGGGGACCGCGAGCAGTACTTC. The chain joins TRBV7-9 to TRBJ2-7; 9 nucleotides align to TRBD1. Germline values: CDR1 SEHNR, CDR2 FQNEAQ (reference sequence). The CDR3 length is 16 residues.

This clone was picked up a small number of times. CDR3 coding DNA: TGTGCCAGCAGCCAAGCCTTTGGGGGGGGAGGGAAGAATGAGCAGTTCTTC. It codes for CASSQAFGGGGKNEQFF. This chain links TRBV7-8 with TRBJ2-1; the match to TRBD2 covers 7 bases. Trimming removed 5 bases from V and 7 bases from J; junction bases left unmatched: 17. The CDR3 covers 17 residues. Germline values: CDR1 SGHVS, CDR2 FQNEAQ.

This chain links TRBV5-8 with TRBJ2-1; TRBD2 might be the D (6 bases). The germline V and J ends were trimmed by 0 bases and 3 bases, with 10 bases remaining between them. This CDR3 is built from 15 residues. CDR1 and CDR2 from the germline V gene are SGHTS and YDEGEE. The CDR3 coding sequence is TGTGCCAGCAGCTTGGGGCCCGGGGGCTACAATGAGCAGTTCTTC. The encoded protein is CASSLGPGGYNEQFF.